This entry lists 31 T cell receptor beta chains sequenced from one sample in a study of blood T cell repertoires in COVID-19. The data were produced by immunoSEQ multiplex PCR, yet TCRdb's version contains in-frame clones alone and is incomplete. Here the sample spans 180,000 or so clones, about 76% being singletons. Sequencing was done on a sample of peripheral blood. The receptors here all came from a woman in her fifties or sixties with active or convalescent COVID-19.

The chain employs TRBV18 and TRBJ2-3; 8 bases agree with TRBD2. The CDR3 totals 17 residues. J gave up 2 bases and V 5 bases, and 12 bases lay outside the gene matches. The germline CDR1 and CDR2 sequences are KGHSH and LQKENI. In nucleotides, the CDR3 is TGTGCCAGCTCATCTCCGGGAGGGGGACTATACACAGATACGCAGTATTTT. Protein sequence: CASSSPGGGLYTDTQYF.

This chain uses TRBV5-1 with TRBJ1-2; a weak D match, TRBD1 (6 bases). V lost 4 bases, J lost 5 bases, and 18 bases lay in between. CDR1 SGHRS and CDR2 YFSETQ come from the germline V gene. CDR3 length equals 15 residues. CDR3 in amino acids: CASSEQGFSSYGYTF. The CDR3, as DNA: TGCGCCAGCAGCGAACAGGGTTTTAGCAGTTATGGCTACACCTTC.

The chain has TRBV28 and TRBJ2-5; D is possibly TRBD2 (6 bases). Germline CDR1 reads MDHEN; CDR2 reads SYDVKM. Trimming removed 2 bases from V and 7 bases from J, with 14 bases in between. The CDR3 totals 14 residues. As DNA, the CDR3 is TGTGCCAGCAGTTTAACGGGACTCAAAGGGACCCAGTACTTC. Translation gives CASSLTGLKGTQYF.

V usage is TRBV28 and J usage is TRBJ1-5; 9 bases are a match to TRBD1. Unmatched junction bases numbered 7, after V lost 4 bases and J lost 6 bases. This CDR3 contains 15 residues. Per germline, CDR1 MDHEN and CDR2 SYDVKM. CDR3 sequence reads: CASSSAGQGIQPQHF. The CDR3 bases are TGTGCCAGCAGTTCAGCGGGACAGGGAATTCAGCCCCAGCATTTT.

The J gene is TRBJ1-1, the V gene TRBV28; no clear D gene. V lost 1 base and J 7 bases, leaving 10 bases between the germline ends. Per germline, CDR1 MDHEN and CDR2 SYDVKM. This CDR3 is built from 13 residues. CDR3: CASSLLGRLEAFF. The CDR3 DNA follows: TGTGCCAGCAGTTTATTGGGCAGGCTTGAAGCTTTCTTT.

As to this clone: At one of its ends the junction is not consistent with the germline gene, which may arise from a read error. This rearrangement joins TRBV7-7 to TRBJ2-2; tentatively, D is TRBD2 (6 bases). The CDR3 has 14 amino acids. Germline values: CDR1 SSHAT, CDR2 FNYEAQ (reference sequence). CDR3 region: CASSLREETGELFF. CDR3 DNA sequence: TGTGCTAGCAGCTTAAGGGAGGAAACCGGGGAGCTGTTTTTT.

The rearrangement joins TRBV4-3 to TRBJ1-1; 7 bases match TRBD1. V trimming: 4 bases; J trimming: 1 base; junction bases outside the gene matches: 3. Germline V lookup: CDR1 LGHNA, CDR2 YSLEER. The CDR3 is 14 amino acids. The CDR3 sequence: CASSRDSSNTEAFF. The CDR3 DNA sequence: TGCGCCAGCAGCCGGGACAGTTCGAACACTGAAGCTTTCTTT.

The chain couples TRBV7-2 to TRBJ1-1; weak D call: TRBD1 (6 bases). V was trimmed by 5 bases and J by 7 bases, leaving 20 bases between them. The CDR3 is 15 amino acids. Germline V gene data show CDR1 as SGHTA and CDR2 as FQGNSA. The CDR3 DNA follows: TGTGCCAGCAGCCCCCGGGACAAAAGAGGGAATGAAGCTTTCTTT. It is translated as CASSPRDKRGNEAFF.

Only one count was recorded for this clone. The gene calls are TRBV28 and TRBJ1-2; D remains ambiguous. This CDR3 is built from 16 residues. V was shortened by 3 bases and J by 0 bases, with 14 bases between the two germline ends. CDR1 is MDHEN and CDR2 is SYDVKM in the germline V gene. The DNA for the CDR3 is TGTGCCAGCAGTTTCCCCTTAGGGAGAGCTAACTATGGCTACACCTTC. Encoded protein: CASSFPLGRANYGYTF.

V gene TRBV10-1 combines with J gene TRBJ2-1, with 8 bases matching TRBD2. The V gene's germline CDR1 is WNHNN and CDR2 SYGVQD (reference sequence). With 4 bases clipped from V and 5 bases from J, the junction kept 13 bases outside the gene matches. CDR3 length: 17 residues. CDR3 sequence: CASSGGREVSDHNEQFF. CDR3 bases: TGCGCCAGCAGTGGTGGGCGGGAGGTCTCCGACCACAATGAGCAGTTCTTC.

This chain's CDR3 is CASSFREHYGYTF. The CDR3 DNA reads as TGTGCCAGCAGCTTCAGGGAACACTATGGCTACACCTTC. The chain carries TRBV7-2 and TRBJ1-2; a possible D gene is TRBD1 (5 bases). Trimming shortened V by 3 bases and J by 3 bases, and 8 bases separated the two germline ends. Germline lookup yields CDR1 SGHTA and CDR2 FQGNSA. This CDR3 has 13 residues.

The genes are TRBV6-1 and TRBJ1-2; tentatively, D is TRBD1 (6 bases). Germline CDR1 reads MNHNS; CDR2 reads SASEGT. Trimming took off 0 bases at V and 4 bases at J, with 9 bases between the two ends. This CDR3 is 14 amino acids long. CDR3 amino acids: CASSEAGQIYGYTF. The CDR3 DNA sequence: TGTGCCAGCAGTGAAGCGGGACAAATCTATGGCTACACCTTC.

The V call is TRBV15, the J call TRBJ1-1; D not certain. The CDR3 contains 11 residues. The V gene's germline CDR1 is LNHNV and CDR2 YYDKDF (reference sequence). The V and J ends lost 5 bases and 8 bases respectively, with 9 bases between them. The CDR3 sequence: CATSPRSEAFF. DNA for the CDR3: TGTGCCACCAGCCCCCGGTCCGAAGCTTTCTTT.

The chain is built from TRBV6-5 and TRBJ2-7, with D possibly TRBD1 on 5 matching bases. This CDR3 region has 14 residues. The germline V gene encodes CDR1 MNHEY and CDR2 SVGAGI. V lost 6 bases and J lost 0, with 12 bases in between. The CDR3 loop is CASRLGQISYEQYF. CDR3 nucleotides: TGTGCCAGCAGACTCGGACAAATCTCCTACGAGCAGTACTTC.

The chain has TRBV7-2 and TRBJ2-2, with D unresolved. V lost 4 bases and J 5 bases, leaving 14 bases between the germline ends. CDR1 is SGHTA and CDR2 is FQGNSA in the germline V gene. CDR3 length: 15 residues. CDR3 in DNA: TGTGCCAGCAGCTGGAGCACGCCGGAGACCGGGGAGCTGTTTTTT. This encodes CASSWSTPETGELFF.

The V call is TRBV19, the J call TRBJ2-1; D is perhaps TRBD2 (6 bases). In germline, CDR1 is LNHDA, CDR2 SQIVND (reference sequence). V lost 5 bases and J 7 bases, leaving 21 bases between the germline ends. The CDR3 is 16 residues long. The CDR3 DNA sequence: TGTGCCAGTAGTGCCCTCCGGGCCATTCGGGAGAATGAGCAGTTCTTC. This sequence encodes CASSALRAIRENEQFF.

The CDR3 protein is CASSSGDLTGHSGNTIYF. The CDR3 DNA sequence: TGCGCCAGCAGCTCCGGTGACCTGACAGGACACTCTGGAAACACCATATATTTT. The rearrangement joins TRBV5-1 to TRBJ1-3, with a tentative D call TRBD1 (6 bases). Trimming removed 3 bases from V and 0 bases from J, with 19 bases in between. CDR3 size: 18 residues. Germline V gene lookup returns CDR1 SGHRS and CDR2 YFSETQ. Filled out from reference TRBV5-1 and TRBJ1-3, the complete variable domain reads KAGVTQTPRYLIKTRGQQVTLSCSPISGHRSVSWYQQTPGQGLQFLFEYFSETQRNKGNFPGRFSGRQFSNSRSEMNVSTLELGDSALYLCASSSGDLTGHSGNTIYFGEGSWLTVV.

This clone was counted at least ten times. This chain joins TRBV19 and TRBJ1-2; D unclear. The length of the CDR3 is 16 residues. Germline CDR1 and CDR2: LNHDA and SQIVND (reference sequence). V was trimmed by 5 bases and J by 0 bases, leaving 16 bases between them. The CDR3 reads CASSPRPQLSNYGYTF. The DNA of the CDR3 is TGTGCCAGTAGTCCGAGGCCGCAGCTCTCTAACTATGGCTACACCTTC.

J is TRBJ1-2 and V is TRBV6-2 or TRBV6-3; 8 bases match TRBD1. The CDR3 runs 15 residues. The V gene end was trimmed by 0 bases and the J gene end by 8 bases; junction bases not matched to a gene: 8. Germline V gene lookup returns CDR1 MNHEY and CDR2 SVGEGT. DNA for the CDR3: TGTGCCAGCAGTTACTCGGTGCAGGGGGCAGGAGGCTACACCTTC. Residues: CASSYSVQGAGGYTF.

The rearrangement uses TRBV6-5 and TRBJ1-1, with D unresolved. V was trimmed by 10 bases and J by 1 base, leaving 13 bases between them. This CDR3 is 13 amino acids long. Germline-derived CDR1 and CDR2 are MNHEY and SVGAGI. In nucleotides, the CDR3 is TGTGCCACTAAGACACCCGCGAACACTGAAGCTTTCTTT. It specifies CATKTPANTEAFF.

This chain uses TRBV20-1 with TRBJ1-2; tentative D call: TRBD1 (6 bases). Germline V CDR1 and CDR2: DFQATT, SNEGSKA (reference sequence). Trimming cost V 3 bases and J 7 bases, with 21 bases left between them. The CDR3 runs to 15 residues. CDR3 region: CSASNPIRGSGGYTF. The CDR3 bases are TGCAGTGCTAGTAACCCAATCAGGGGAAGTGGTGGCTACACCTTC.

Turning to this clone: This sample also contains other DNA sequences that code for the same CDR3. The V and J genes are TRBV18 and TRBJ1-1; D gene unclear. This CDR3 has 14 amino acids. The V end lost 2 bases, the J end lost 0 bases, and 7 bases lay between the germline ends. CDR1 and CDR2 from the germline V gene are KGHSH and LQKENI. This CDR3 reads CASSPAGMNTEAFF. In nucleotides, the CDR3 is TGTGCCAGCTCACCAGCGGGGATGAACACTGAAGCTTTCTTT.

The sample holds a few counts of this clone. The chain combines TRBV2 with TRBJ1-2; D gene uncertain. V was trimmed by 6 bases and J by 4 bases, leaving 12 bases between them. Germline V gene data show CDR1 as SNHLY and CDR2 as FYNNEI. The CDR3 spans 13 residues. CDR3 loop: CASRDTGFYGYTF. Written as DNA, the CDR3 is TGTGCCAGCAGGGATACGGGATTCTATGGCTACACCTTC.

This clone was counted only a few times. The V gene is TRBV9, the J gene TRBJ1-3, with 10 bases matching TRBD1. Per the germline V gene, CDR1 is SGDLS and CDR2 is YYNGEE. The CDR3 totals 17 residues. J was trimmed by 3 bases and V by 0 bases; bases with no gene match: 6. The CDR3 spells CASSVDGGQGDGNTIYF. The DNA for the CDR3 is TGTGCCAGCAGCGTAGATGGAGGACAGGGGGATGGAAACACCATATATTTT.

The sample holds a few counts of this clone. The J gene is TRBJ1-1, the V gene TRBV6-6, with 8 bases that match TRBD1. The V segment lost 6 bases and the J segment 1 base; nucleotides outside the gene matches: 4. The CDR3 is 14 residues long. Germline V CDR1 and CDR2: MNHNY, SVGAGI (reference sequence). The CDR3 loop is CASRSGTGNTEAFF. In DNA form, the CDR3 reads TGTGCCAGCAGGAGTGGGACAGGGAACACTGAAGCTTTCTTT.

V gene TRBV11-3 combines with J gene TRBJ2-2; 10 nucleotides match TRBD2. Germline CDR1 reads SGHNT; CDR2 reads YENEEA. The trim removed 1 base at V and 6 bases at J, leaving 2 bases unmatched. The CDR3 is 15 amino acids. The CDR3 nucleotides read TGTGCCAGCAGCTTAGGGCTAGCGGGGGCCGGGGAGCTGTTTTTT. Its translation: CASSLGLAGAGELFF.

This clone has a handful of counts. This chain uses TRBV3-1 (or the pseudogene TRBV3-2) with TRBJ2-2, with 12 bases aligning to TRBD2. Germline V gene data show CDR1 as LGHDT and CDR2 as YNNKEL (reference sequence). The CDR3 covers 16 residues. V was pared by 7 bases and J by 8 bases, with 11 bases of the junction left unmatched. CDR3 bases: TGTGCCAGCATGCCGACCCGGACTAGCGGGGTGGGGGAGCTGTTTTTT. Its translation is CASMPTRTSGVGELFF.

This rearrangement joins TRBV7-2 to TRBJ2-1; 10 nucleotides line up with TRBD2. Per the germline V gene, CDR1 is SGHTA and CDR2 is FQGNSA. This CDR3 has 17 residues. After removal of 3 bases from V and 9 bases from J, the junction contained 14 bases not matched to a gene. The CDR3 here is CASSFERGGSPRGEQFF. The DNA for the CDR3 is TGTGCCAGCAGCTTTGAGCGGGGGGGAAGCCCTAGGGGTGAGCAGTTCTTC.

This chain uses TRBV28 with TRBJ1-5; a possible D gene is TRBD1 (6 bases). The CDR3 covers 14 residues. From germline, CDR1 is MDHEN and CDR2 SYDVKM. Trimming removed 7 bases at V and 1 base at J, with 11 bases between. The DNA for the CDR3 is TGTGCCAGCACCTGGACAGCCAGCAATCAGCCCCAGCATTTT. Translation gives CASTWTASNQPQHF.

This chain joins TRBV30 and TRBJ1-1; D is ambiguous. CDR1 is GTSNPN, CDR2 SVGIG, per germline (reference sequence). The V end was cut by 2 bases, the J end by 6 bases, with 7 bases between. The CDR3 runs 11 residues. CDR3 coding DNA: TGTGCCTGGAGTAGCCAGGCTGAAGCTTTCTTT. It codes for CAWSSQAEAFF.

In its sample, this clone was seen a few times. The genes are TRBV7-2 and TRBJ2-1; D is undetermined. V was clipped by 6 bases and J by 2 bases, with 14 bases between them. The germline gives CDR1 SGHTA, CDR2 FQGNSA. The CDR3 has 15 amino acids. CDR3 sequence (DNA): TGTGCCAGCAGTCGCTCCGCGCTGACCTACAATGAGCAGTTCTTC. It codes for CASSRSALTYNEQFF.